Included here is one T cell receptor beta chain sequence, with context. These data come from a study of blood T cell repertoires in COVID-19. The data were produced by immunoSEQ multiplex PCR, yet TCRdb's version contains in-frame clones alone and is incomplete. The table has about 210,000 clones, roughly four fifths seen once. V lost 3 bases to trimming and J lost 4 bases; unmatched junction nucleotides: 2. This CDR3 is built from 13 residues. CDR1 and CDR2 (germline): SGHNT, YENEEA. This receptor was obtained from a woman aged 40 to 55 with acute or convalescent COVID-19. This chain connects TRBV11-3 to TRBJ2-7; TRBD1 aligns across 8 bases. Source material: peripheral blood. The CDR3 sequence is CASSFRTGYEQYF. The CDR3 DNA is TGTGCCAGCAGCTTTAGGACAGGGTACGAGCAGTACTTC.